Listed below are T cell receptor beta chains from one sample, sequenced in a study of T cell responses to AZD1222 COVID-19 vaccine. Assay: immunoSEQ multiplex PCR; the TCRdb copy retains only in-frame clones and omits some. The profile shows 75,000 to 100,000 clones, nearly 90% of them singletons. Sequencing used peripheral blood, obtained on day 0 of AZD1222 vaccination. These receptors were obtained from an adult in good health. The CDR3 runs from the conserved cysteine through the conserved F or W. Fields, in order: J gene, clone size, V gene, D gene, CDR3 DNA, CDR3 protein. The D gene is left open where the match is weak. Only part of the rows carry a size: once, few, many, or a class if the clone is expanded.

>TRBJ2-7|-|TRBV19|TRBD2
TGTGCCAGTAGTTCCCTCGTTGGACTAGCGGGAAAAGGCGAGCAGTACTTC
CASSSLVGLAGKGEQYF
>TRBJ2-3|-|TRBV7-6|-
TGTGCCAGCAGCCCACGGGTCAAATCCGCGGTAGATACGCAGTATTTT
CASSPRVKSAVDTQYF
>TRBJ1-1|-|TRBV6-2/TRBV6-3|-
TGTGCCAGCAGTCAACAGGGTGAGGGCACTGAAGCTTTCTTT
CASSQQGEGTEAFF
>TRBJ2-5|-|TRBV7-3|TRBD1
TGTGCCAGCAGCCCCCACGACAGGGCCGGAGAGACCCAGTACTTC
CASSPHDRAGETQYF
>TRBJ1-6|-|TRBV27|-
TGTGCCAGCAGACCTAGGGTTTTGGGCTCCTATAATTCACCCCTCCACTTT
CASRPRVLGSYNSPLHF
>TRBJ2-7|-|TRBV7-6|-
TGTGCCAGCAGCTTAGGAAGCGGTGTCTCCTACGAGCAGTACTTC
CASSLGSGVSYEQYF
>TRBJ1-6|-|TRBV5-4|-
TGTGCCAGCAGCTTAGGATCCTTAGGTAGTTCACCCCTCCACTTT
CASSLGSLGSSPLHF
>TRBJ2-3|-|TRBV27|TRBD2
TGTGCCAGCAATCCCCGTAGCGGGATTGCAGATACGCAGTATTTT
CASNPRSGIADTQYF
>TRBJ1-2|-|TRBV9|-
TGTGCCAGCAGCCCAACAGGGACGGTCTATGGCTACACCTTC
CASSPTGTVYGYTF
>TRBJ1-1|-|TRBV7-9|-
TGTGCCAGCAGCTTAGTTGGGAGTCACACTGAAGCTTTCTTT
CASSLVGSHTEAFF
>TRBJ2-1|-|TRBV7-3|-
TGTGCCAGCAGCTTATTGCGGGGCTCCTACAATGAGCAGTTCTTC
CASSLLRGSYNEQFF
>TRBJ2-5|-|TRBV2|-
TGTGCCAGCAGTGAAAGGGCTACCCAAGAGACCCAGTACTTC
CASSERATQETQYF
>TRBJ2-7|-|TRBV5-1|-
TGCGCCAGCAGCTTGGAGGGGGGGCTATCTTCCTACGAGCAGTACTTC
CASSLEGGLSSYEQYF
>TRBJ1-2|-|TRBV4-3|-
TGCGCCAGCAGCCAAGATCCAGTATCCAACTATGGCTACACCTTC
CASSQDPVSNYGYTF
>TRBJ1-2|once|TRBV3-1/TRBV3-2|-
TGTGCCAGCAGCCGGGTCTATGGCTACACCTTC
CASSRVYGYTF
>TRBJ2-5|-|TRBV15|TRBD1
TGTGCCACCAGCATACGTGATATAACAGGGGGACTAGAGACCCAGTACTTC
CATSIRDITGGLETQYF
>TRBJ1-1|few|TRBV19|-
TGTGCCAGTTACAGGGCGGGGGAAGCTTTCTTT
CASYRAGEAFF
>TRBJ2-3|-|TRBV28|-
TGTGCCAGCAGCCTCGCTTGGGGAAGAGAGGGGGATACGCAGTATTTT
CASSLAWGREGDTQYF
>TRBJ2-2|-|TRBV5-1|-
TGCGCCAGCAGCTTGGTGTCCAGAAACACCGGGGAGCTGTTTTTT
CASSLVSRNTGELFF
>TRBJ1-1|-|TRBV18|-
TGTGCCAGCTCAGTCGGGGAGAACACTGAAGCTTTCTTT
CASSVGENTEAFF
>TRBJ2-1|-|TRBV24-1|TRBD2
TGTGCCACCAGTGATCCCCGGACTAGCAATGAGCAGTTCTTC
CATSDPRTSNEQFF
>TRBJ2-7|many|TRBV2|-
TGTGCCAGCAGTGAAGGGTACGAGCAGTACTTC
CASSEGYEQYF
>TRBJ1-2|-|TRBV29-1|-
TGCAGCGTTGACCTATCCGGAGGCTCGCGGGGATGGGGCTACACCTTC
CSVDLSGGSRGWGYTF
>TRBJ2-1|few|TRBV5-1|TRBD2
TGCGCCAGCAGCCGACTAGCGGGACTCGTAAGCTCGGAGGGTGAGCAGTTCTTC
CASSRLAGLVSSEGEQFF
>TRBJ1-5|-|TRBV18|TRBD1
TGTGCCAGCTCACCGACAGGGGGCCAGGGGCCCCAGCATTTT
CASSPTGGQGPQHF
>TRBJ1-4|-|TRBV2|-
TGTGCCAGCAGGCCGGGACTTCAAAGGGAAAAACTGTTTTTT
CASRPGLQREKLFF
>TRBJ1-1|-|TRBV18|-
TGTGCCAGCTCACCGGTACTAATAGAAGCTTTCTTT
CASSPVLIEAFF
>TRBJ2-5|-|TRBV10-2|-
TGCGCCAGCAGTGAGTCGTTGGGGACCCAGTACTTC
CASSESLGTQYF
>TRBJ2-1|-|TRBV27|TRBD2
TGTGCCAGCAGTTTACCCGGGAGGGGTGAGCAGTTCTTC
CASSLPGRGEQFF
>TRBJ2-7|-|TRBV19|-
TGTGCCAGTAGTATTGAGGGCGCCTACGAGCAGTACTTC
CASSIEGAYEQYF
>TRBJ2-2|-|TRBV10-2|TRBD1
TGCGCCAGCAGGGGGACAGGGAACACCGGGGAGCTGTTTTTT
CASRGTGNTGELFF
>TRBJ1-2|-|TRBV6-1|-
TGTGCCAGCAGTGATGGGGGGGACTATGGCTACACCTTC
CASSDGGDYGYTF
>TRBJ1-1|-|TRBV7-8|-
TGTGCCAGCAGCTCCGGGGGGAACACTGAAGCTTTCTTT
CASSSGGNTEAFF
>TRBJ1-1|-|TRBV29-1|-
TGCAGCGTTGATGTCATTGAGAACACTGAAGCTTTCTTT
CSVDVIENTEAFF
>TRBJ2-1|once|TRBV24-1|-
TGTGCCACCACCTTCCTCAATGAGCAGTTCTTC
CATTFLNEQFF
>TRBJ2-1|-|TRBV27|-
TGTGCCAGCAGTTTTGAAGTACCCTACAATGAGCAGTTCTTC
CASSFEVPYNEQFF
>TRBJ2-5|-|TRBV19|-
TGTGCCAGTAGTATGGGCAGGGAATGGGAGACCCAGTACTTC
CASSMGREWETQYF
>TRBJ2-1|-|TRBV29-1|TRBD2
TGCAGCGTTGCTGTCACGATTGGACTAGCGGGAGGTAATGAGCAGTTCTTC
CSVAVTIGLAGGNEQFF
>TRBJ2-6|-|TRBV6-2/TRBV6-3|-
TGTGCCAGCAGTTGGGCTCAAAGGGCTGGGGCCAACGTCCTGACTTTC
CASSWAQRAGANVLTF
>TRBJ2-5|-|TRBV11-2|TRBD1
TGTGCCAGCAGCGTCGGGACAGGGGGTTACCAAGAGACCCAGTACTTC
CASSVGTGGYQETQYF
>TRBJ2-7|medium-sized|TRBV24-1|-
TGTGCCACCAGTGATCGAGGGATAGATAGCGGCGAGCAGTACTTC
CATSDRGIDSGEQYF
>TRBJ1-6|once|TRBV28|-
TGTGCCAGCAGATATGGAACAGGGATTAATTCACCCCTCCACTTT
CASRYGTGINSPLHF
>TRBJ2-7|-|TRBV5-4|TRBD2
TGTGCCAGCAGCCCCTCGGGACCCCGCGGGAGTAACTACGAGCAGTACTTC
CASSPSGPRGSNYEQYF
>TRBJ2-6|-|TRBV7-9|-
TGTGCCAGCAGCTTAGCGCAAAGGTTGAGGGCTGGGGCCAACGTCCTGACTTTC
CASSLAQRLRAGANVLTF
>TRBJ2-2|-|TRBV2|-
TGTGCCAGCATGAGGGGGTGGCAGAACACCGGGGAGCTGTTTTTT
CASMRGWQNTGELFF
>TRBJ2-5|-|TRBV27|-
TGTGCCAGCAGTGGGATAGGCGTAGAACGGACCCAGTACTTC
CASSGIGVERTQYF
>TRBJ2-5|-|TRBV28|-
TGTGCCAGCAGTTTAGTTCGAGGAAACCTCGGGACCCAGTACTTC
CASSLVRGNLGTQYF
>TRBJ2-3|-|TRBV14|TRBD2
TGTGCCAGCAGCCCAATAGGACTAGCGGTCCCTTCGGTAGATACGCAGTATTTT
CASSPIGLAVPSVDTQYF
>TRBJ2-1|-|TRBV12-3/TRBV12-4|-
TGTGCCAGCAGTTTAGGGTACAATGAGCAGTTCTTC
CASSLGYNEQFF